The source of this T cell receptor (beta chain) is a study of PD-1 blockade in classical Hodgkin lymphoma. The CDR3 has 11 residues. Trimming left V 3 bases short and J 2 bases short, with 4 bases between. Germline-derived CDR1 and CDR2 are DFQATT and SNEGSKA (reference sequence). Assay: immunoSEQ multiplex PCR; the TCRdb copy retains only in-frame clones and omits some. The sample has 41,000 or so clones; about 74% are singletons. The table lists this clone with a few counts. Each of the patients experienced relapse following autologous stem cell transplantation, and their brentuximab vedotin exposure differed.

V and J are TRBV20-1 and TRBJ1-1; unclear D gene. The material was peripheral blood mononuclear cells (PBMCs), obtained at baseline. The clonotype was recovered from a human donor with classical Hodgkin lymphoma. The CDR3 DNA sequence: TGCAGTGCTAGTTATAACACTGAAGCTTTCTTT. The encoded protein is CSASYNTEAFF.